One sample yielded the 2 T cell receptor beta chains listed below, sequenced in a study of human thymus T cells. TCRdb's table, derived via immunoSEQ multiplex PCR, lists solely in-frame clones and lacks some. The data hold tens of thousands of clones, with 90% to 97% observed a single time. Resections from corrective heart surgery supplied the thymus tissue. The sample was thymus tissue. These TCRs come from a boy under two years old with a congenital heart defect but otherwise immunologically healthy.

CDR3 in DNA: TGTGCCAGCAGCGAAATACGACCGGGACTAGCGGTAACAGATACGCAGTATTTT. Residues: CASSEIRPGLAVTDTQYF. The chain is built from TRBV6-1 and TRBJ2-3, with TRBD2 identical over 11 bases. CDR3 size: 18 residues. V gave up 6 bases and J gave up 3 bases; unmatched junction bases: 14. The germline gives CDR1 MNHNS, CDR2 SASEGT.

This chain joins TRBV29-1 and TRBJ2-2; D is ambiguous. CDR1 is SQVTM, CDR2 ANQGSEA, per germline. The CDR3 is 13 residues long. Trimming stripped 6 bases from V and 3 bases from J, with 11 bases between. CDR3 residues: CSVEKRDTGELFF. The DNA of the CDR3 is TGCAGCGTGGAAAAAAGGGACACCGGGGAGCTGTTTTTT.